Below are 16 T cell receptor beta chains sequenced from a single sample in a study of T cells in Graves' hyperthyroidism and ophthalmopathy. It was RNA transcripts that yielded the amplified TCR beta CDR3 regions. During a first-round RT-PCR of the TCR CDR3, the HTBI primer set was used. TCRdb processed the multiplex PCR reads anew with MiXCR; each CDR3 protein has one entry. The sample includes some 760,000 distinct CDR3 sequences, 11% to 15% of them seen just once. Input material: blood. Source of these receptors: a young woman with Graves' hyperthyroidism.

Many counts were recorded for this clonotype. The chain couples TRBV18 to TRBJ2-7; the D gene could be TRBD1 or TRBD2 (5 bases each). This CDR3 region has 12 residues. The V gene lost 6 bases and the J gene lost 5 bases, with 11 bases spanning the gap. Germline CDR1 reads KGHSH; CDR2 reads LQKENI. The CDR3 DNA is TGTGCCAGCTCGGCCGAGGGGAACGAGCAGTACTTC. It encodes CASSAEGNEQYF.

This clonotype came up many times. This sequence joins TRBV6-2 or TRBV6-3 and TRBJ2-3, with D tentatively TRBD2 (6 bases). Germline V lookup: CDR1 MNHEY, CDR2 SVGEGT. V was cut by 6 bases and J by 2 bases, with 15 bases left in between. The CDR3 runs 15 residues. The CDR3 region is CASSPGVADTDTQYF. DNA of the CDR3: TGTGCCAGCAGCCCCGGGGTAGCGGACACAGATACGCAGTATTTT.

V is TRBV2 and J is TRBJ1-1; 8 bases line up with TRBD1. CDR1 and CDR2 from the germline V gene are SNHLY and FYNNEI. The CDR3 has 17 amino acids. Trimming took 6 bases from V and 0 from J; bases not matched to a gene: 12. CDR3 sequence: CASSLPGQVFMNTEAFF. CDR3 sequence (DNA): TGTGCCAGCAGCCTTCCGGGACAGGTCTTTATGAACACTGAAGCTTTCTTT.

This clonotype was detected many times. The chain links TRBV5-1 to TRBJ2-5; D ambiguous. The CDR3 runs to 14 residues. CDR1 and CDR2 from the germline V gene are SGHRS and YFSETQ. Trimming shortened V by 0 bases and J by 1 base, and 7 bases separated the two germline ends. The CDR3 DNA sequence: TGCGCCAGCAGCTTGGCCCGTACCCAAGAGACCCAGTACTTC. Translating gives CASSLARTQETQYF.

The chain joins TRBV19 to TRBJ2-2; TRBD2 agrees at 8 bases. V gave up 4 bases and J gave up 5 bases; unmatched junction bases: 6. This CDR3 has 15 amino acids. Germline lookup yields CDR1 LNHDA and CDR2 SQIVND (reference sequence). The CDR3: CASSTLAEGTGELFF. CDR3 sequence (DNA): TGTGCCAGTAGTACACTAGCGGAGGGGACCGGGGAGCTGTTTTTT.

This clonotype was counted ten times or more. The CDR3 region has the DNA TGTGCCAGCAGTTACTCCTCGGGACCCTATCGAGCAGATACGCAGTATTTT. The encoded protein is CASSYSSGPYRADTQYF. The chain uses TRBV6-5 and TRBJ2-3; D may correspond to TRBD1 or TRBD2 (5 bases each). Between the trimmed V and J ends, which lost 0 bases and 4 bases, there was a span of 17 bases. The CDR3 is 17 residues long. Germline V gene sequence: CDR1 MNHEY, CDR2 SVGAGI.

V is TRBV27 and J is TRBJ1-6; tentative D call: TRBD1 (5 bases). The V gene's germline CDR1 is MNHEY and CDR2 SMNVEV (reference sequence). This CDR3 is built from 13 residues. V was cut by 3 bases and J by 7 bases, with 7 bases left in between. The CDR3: CASSFGQNSPLHF. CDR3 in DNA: TGTGCCAGCAGTTTTGGACAAAATTCACCCCTCCACTTT.

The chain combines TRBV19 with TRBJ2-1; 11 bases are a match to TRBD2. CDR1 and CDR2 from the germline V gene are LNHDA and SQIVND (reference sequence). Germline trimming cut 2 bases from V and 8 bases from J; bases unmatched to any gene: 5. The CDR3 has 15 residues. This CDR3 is CASSITSGRGDEQFF. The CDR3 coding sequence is TGTGCCAGTAGTATAACTAGCGGGAGAGGGGATGAGCAGTTCTTC.

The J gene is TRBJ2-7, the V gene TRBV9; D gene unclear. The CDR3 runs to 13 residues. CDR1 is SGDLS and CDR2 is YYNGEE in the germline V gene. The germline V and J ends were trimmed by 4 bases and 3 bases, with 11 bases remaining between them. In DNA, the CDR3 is TGTGCCAGCAGCTTAATTTCCGTCTACGAGCAGTACTTC. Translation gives CASSLISVYEQYF.

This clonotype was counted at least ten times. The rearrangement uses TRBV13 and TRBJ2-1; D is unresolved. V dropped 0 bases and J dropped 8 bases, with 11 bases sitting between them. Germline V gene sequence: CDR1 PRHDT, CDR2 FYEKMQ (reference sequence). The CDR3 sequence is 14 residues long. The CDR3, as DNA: TGTGCCAGCAGCTTAGGACTAAACAACGATGAGCAGTTCTTC. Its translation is CASSLGLNNDEQFF.

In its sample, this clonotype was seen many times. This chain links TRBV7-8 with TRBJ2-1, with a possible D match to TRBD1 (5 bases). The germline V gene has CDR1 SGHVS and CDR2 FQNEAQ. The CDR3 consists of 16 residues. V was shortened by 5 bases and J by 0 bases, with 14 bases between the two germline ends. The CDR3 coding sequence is TGTGCCAGCAGCCCGACAGTGGGTAGCTCCTACAATGAGCAGTTCTTC. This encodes CASSPTVGSSYNEQFF.

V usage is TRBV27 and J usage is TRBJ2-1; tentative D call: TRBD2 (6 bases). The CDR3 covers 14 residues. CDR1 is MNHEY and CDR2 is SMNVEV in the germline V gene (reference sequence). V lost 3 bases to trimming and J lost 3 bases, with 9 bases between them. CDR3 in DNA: TGTGCCAGCAGTTTCCAGGACTACTACAATGAGCAGTTCTTC. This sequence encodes CASSFQDYYNEQFF.

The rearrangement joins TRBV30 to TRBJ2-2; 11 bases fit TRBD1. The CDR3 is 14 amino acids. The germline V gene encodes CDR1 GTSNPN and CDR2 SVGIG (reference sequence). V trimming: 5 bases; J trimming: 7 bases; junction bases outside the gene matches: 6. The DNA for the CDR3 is TGTGCCTGGGGGAGGACAGGGGGCGTCGGGGAGCTGTTTTTT. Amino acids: CAWGRTGGVGELFF.

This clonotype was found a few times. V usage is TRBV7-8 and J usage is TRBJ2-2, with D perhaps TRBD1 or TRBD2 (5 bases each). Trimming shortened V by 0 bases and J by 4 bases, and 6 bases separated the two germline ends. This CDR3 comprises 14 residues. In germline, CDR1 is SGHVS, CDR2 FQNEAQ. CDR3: CASSLAGTTGELFF. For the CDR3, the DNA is TGTGCCAGCAGCTTAGCAGGGACCACCGGGGAGCTGTTTTTT.

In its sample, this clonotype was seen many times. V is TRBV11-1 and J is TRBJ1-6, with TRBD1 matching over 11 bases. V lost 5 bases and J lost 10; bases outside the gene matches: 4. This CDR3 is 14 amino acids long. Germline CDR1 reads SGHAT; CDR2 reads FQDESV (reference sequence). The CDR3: CASSRTGGGSPLHF. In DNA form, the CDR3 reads TGTGCCAGCAGCCGGACAGGGGGCGGATCACCCCTCCACTTT.

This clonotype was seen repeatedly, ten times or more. In nucleotides, the CDR3 is TGCAGCGTCTATAATAGTGGGGACACTGAAGCTTTCTTT. Its translation: CSVYNSGDTEAFF. The chain uses TRBV29-1 and TRBJ1-1; D remains unclear. Per the germline V gene, CDR1 is SQVTM and CDR2 is ANQGSEA. With 6 bases removed from V and 3 bases from J, the gap between germline ends came to 14 bases. CDR3 size: 13 residues.